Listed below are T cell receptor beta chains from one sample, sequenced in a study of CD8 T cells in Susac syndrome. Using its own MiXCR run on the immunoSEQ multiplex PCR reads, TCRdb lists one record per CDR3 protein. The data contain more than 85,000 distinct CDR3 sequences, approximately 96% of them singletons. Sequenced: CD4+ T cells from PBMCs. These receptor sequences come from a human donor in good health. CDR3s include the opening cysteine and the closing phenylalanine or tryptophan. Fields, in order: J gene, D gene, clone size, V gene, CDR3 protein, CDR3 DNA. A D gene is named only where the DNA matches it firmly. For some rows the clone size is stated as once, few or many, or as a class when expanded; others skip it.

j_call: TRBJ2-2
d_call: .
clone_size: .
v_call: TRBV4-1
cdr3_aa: CASSQVSDTGELFF
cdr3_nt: TGCGCCAGCAGCCAAGTATCCGACACCGGGGAGCTGTTTTTT

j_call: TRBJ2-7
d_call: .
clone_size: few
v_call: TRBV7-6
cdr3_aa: CASSLTSGSSYEQYF
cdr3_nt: TGTGCCAGCAGCCTGACTAGTGGGAGCTCCTACGAGCAGTACTTC

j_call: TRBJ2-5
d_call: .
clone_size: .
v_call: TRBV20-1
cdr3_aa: CSPTKGTVGARQETQYF
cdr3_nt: TGCAGTCCGACAAAGGGGACTGTGGGAGCCCGCCAAGAGACCCAGTACTTC

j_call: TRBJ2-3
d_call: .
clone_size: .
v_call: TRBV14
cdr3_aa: CASSLAVTSTDTQYF
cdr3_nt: TGTGCCAGCAGCCTAGCGGTTACTAGCACAGATACGCAGTATTTT

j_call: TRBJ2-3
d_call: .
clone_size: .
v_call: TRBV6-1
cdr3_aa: CASSEISTDTQYF
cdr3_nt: TGTGCCAGCAGCGAGATAAGCACAGATACGCAGTATTTT

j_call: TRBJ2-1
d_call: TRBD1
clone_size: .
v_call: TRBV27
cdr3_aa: CASSPGTGVGNEQFF
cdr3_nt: TGTGCCAGCAGTCCCGGGACAGGGGTGGGGAATGAGCAGTTCTTC

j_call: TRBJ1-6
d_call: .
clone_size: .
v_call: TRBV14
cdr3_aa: CASSQDLSANSPLHF
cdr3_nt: TGTGCCAGCAGCCAAGATCTCTCCGCTAATTCACCCCTCCACTTT

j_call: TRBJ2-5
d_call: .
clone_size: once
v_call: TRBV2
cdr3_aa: CASNGTPQETQYF
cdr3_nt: TGTGCCAGCAACGGGACACCTCAAGAGACCCAGTACTTC

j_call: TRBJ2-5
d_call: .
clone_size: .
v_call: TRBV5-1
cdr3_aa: CASSPGTRKETQYF
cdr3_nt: TGCGCCAGCAGCCCCGGGACTCGCAAAGAGACCCAGTACTTC

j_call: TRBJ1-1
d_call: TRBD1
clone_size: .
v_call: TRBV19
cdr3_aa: CASRSTGVITEAFF
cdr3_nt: TGTGCCAGTAGATCGACAGGGGTAATCACTGAAGCTTTCTTT

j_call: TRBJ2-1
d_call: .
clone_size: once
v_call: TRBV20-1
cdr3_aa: CSARMGDEQFF
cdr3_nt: TGCAGTGCCCGGATGGGGGATGAGCAGTTCTTC